Listed here are 23 T cell receptor beta chains from one sample, sequenced in a study of human T cells and chemical hapten exposure. As for time point: patch test 3, about 24 weeks after DPC sensitization. The sample's treatment: therapeutic diphenylcyclopropenone sensitization with weekly scalp DPC. TCRdb redid the calling of the RACE reads with MiXCR, one entry per CDR3 protein. The table lists 95,000 to 150,000 distinct CDR3 sequences, 11% of them singletons, with 2.4% in the top ten. Sequences were derived from whole blood, sampled in connection with sensitization to the hapten diphenylcyclopropenone (DPC). These receptors originate from a woman in her 50s with alopecia areata. Some clones in this sample may be carry-over from other donors' samples.

The chain combines TRBV9 with TRBJ1-3; unclear D gene. The length of the CDR3 is 15 residues. Trimming cost V 0 bases and J 0 bases, with 7 bases left between them. The germline V gene has CDR1 SGDLS and CDR2 YYNGEE. CDR3 protein: CASSVGSSSGNTIYF. The CDR3 DNA reads TGTGCCAGCAGCGTAGGAAGCTCCTCTGGAAACACCATATATTTT.

In this sample, this clonotype turned up many times. This chain links TRBV29-1 with TRBJ1-6, with D perhaps matching TRBD1 (5 bases). The germline CDR1 and CDR2 sequences are SQVTM and ANQGSEA. The CDR3 extends over 13 amino acids. Trimming took 8 bases from V and 7 from J, leaving 15 bases between them. The CDR3 sequence: CSIKVDRNSPLHF. CDR3 DNA sequence: TGCAGCATTAAAGTAGACAGAAATTCACCCCTCCACTTT.

The chain employs TRBV12-3 or TRBV12-4 and TRBJ1-5, with D unresolved. V gave up 10 bases and J gave up 1 base, with 14 bases separating them. The CDR3 has 14 amino acids. In nucleotides, the CDR3 is TGTGCCACCTCCGATCGACAAAGCAATCAGCCCCAGCATTTT. Translated, it gives CATSDRQSNQPQHF.

Only a few counts were recorded for this clonotype. The chain uses TRBV6-2 or TRBV6-3 and TRBJ2-6; a possible D gene is TRBD2 (6 bases). The CDR3 loop spans 15 amino acids. V was cut by 8 bases and J by 0 bases, with 11 bases left in between. Germline V gene data show CDR1 as MNHEY and CDR2 as SVGEGT. DNA for the CDR3: TGTGCCAGCCACACCGGGGGCTCTGGGGCCAACGTCCTGACTTTC. Its translation: CASHTGGSGANVLTF.

This clonotype was seen at least ten times. The CDR3 coding sequence is TGTGCCAGCAGTTACGGGTCAGGGGAGACCTACGAGCAGTACTTC. This encodes CASSYGSGETYEQYF. The rearrangement uses TRBV6-5 and TRBJ2-7; maybe TRBD1 (6 bases). V lost 2 bases and J 2 bases, leaving 13 bases between the germline ends. Germline loops: CDR1 MNHEY, CDR2 SVGAGI. The CDR3 has 15 amino acids.

The chain joins TRBV27 to TRBJ2-7; TRBD2 matches at 12 bases. Germline V gene data show CDR1 as MNHEY and CDR2 as SMNVEV (reference sequence). The CDR3 has 15 amino acids. V trimming: 5 bases; J trimming: 5 bases; junction bases outside the gene matches: 7. The CDR3: CASSPTSGSSHEQYF. The CDR3 coding sequence is TGTGCCAGCAGTCCGACTAGCGGGAGTAGCCACGAGCAGTACTTC.

This clonotype was counted a few times. The chain has TRBV20-1 and TRBJ2-5; no clear D gene. The CDR3 is 12 amino acids. CDR1 DFQATT and CDR2 SNEGSKA come from the germline V gene (reference sequence). Trimming removed 3 bases at V and 4 bases at J, with 9 bases between. In DNA form, the CDR3 reads TGCAGTGCTAGTCTGACCACAGAGACCCAGTACTTC. It translates to CSASLTTETQYF.

This chain joins TRBV21-1 and TRBJ2-5; the D call TRBD2 from the table was never checked on the DNA. TRBV21-1 is annotated as a pseudogene. This CDR3 region has 15 residues. Written as DNA, the CDR3 is TGTGCCAGCAGCAGGGACTCCACAATCCAAGAGACCCAGTACTTC. Its translation is CASSRDSTIQETQYF.

The chain combines TRBV3-1 with TRBJ2-3; the D gene could be TRBD1 or TRBD2 (5 bases each). CDR3 length: 15 amino acids. Germline CDR1 and CDR2: LGHDT and YNNKEL (reference sequence). Trimming cost V 3 bases and J 2 bases, with 12 bases left between them. The CDR3 protein is CASSQGRTYTDTQYF. CDR3 sequence (DNA): TGTGCCAGCAGCCAGGGACGGACTTACACAGATACGCAGTATTTT.

This sequence joins TRBV3-1 and TRBJ2-1, with a possible D match to TRBD2 (6 bases). This CDR3 is built from 16 residues. The ends were cut back, 0 bases at V and 7 bases at J, with 16 bases in the middle. CDR1 and CDR2 from the germline V gene are LGHDT and YNNKEL (reference sequence). Written as DNA, the CDR3 is TGTGCCAGCAGCCAAGATCAGGTGGCGGGAACGAATGAGCAGTTCTTC. It specifies CASSQDQVAGTNEQFF.

This chain joins TRBV7-2 and TRBJ2-3; D unresolved. The CDR3 sequence is 13 residues long. Germline V gives CDR1 SGHTA, CDR2 FQGNSA. Trimming took off 1 base at V and 6 bases at J, with 8 bases between the two ends. The chain's CDR3 is CASSLEVPDTQYF. Written as DNA, the CDR3 is TGTGCCAGCAGCTTAGAGGTCCCTGATACGCAGTATTTT.

Worth noting for this clonotype: Mismatch with germline at one junction end may stem from a read error. The CDR3 reads CASSQGAGYPSHF. DNA for the CDR3: TGTGCCAGCAGCCAAGGGGCGGGCTATCCGTCCCACTTC. The rearrangement uses TRBV14 and TRBJ2-7, with D possibly TRBD2 on 5 matching bases. The CDR3 runs to 13 residues. Germline V lookup: CDR1 SGHDN, CDR2 FVKESK.

The chain links TRBV29-1 to TRBJ2-7, with 7 bases aligning to TRBD2. The CDR3 spans 14 residues. V was clipped by 7 bases and J by 5 bases; unmatched bases: 14. The germline V gene has CDR1 SQVTM and CDR2 ANQGSEA. The CDR3 loop reads CSGRGAGKSHEQYF. The CDR3 nucleotides are TGCAGCGGGCGGGGAGCGGGGAAGTCTCACGAGCAGTACTTC.

The rearrangement uses TRBV28 and TRBJ2-3, with 16 bases that match TRBD2. V shed 0 bases, J shed 0 bases, and the junction held 6 bases outside the gene matches. CDR1 and CDR2 (germline): MDHEN, SYDVKM. CDR3 length: 20 residues. Here the CDR3 reads CASSLWGLAGGPPSTDTQYF. For the CDR3, the DNA is TGTGCCAGCAGTTTATGGGGACTAGCGGGAGGGCCGCCTAGCACAGATACGCAGTATTTT. Full variable domain (outside the CDR3, taken from reference TRBV28 and TRBJ2-3): DVKVTQSSRYLVKRTGEKVFLECVQDMDHENMFWYRQDPGLGLRLIYFSYDVKMKEKGDIPEGYSVSREKKERFSLILESASTNQTSMYLCASSLWGLAGGPPSTDTQYFGPGTRLTVL.

This chain links TRBV4-3 with TRBJ2-3; D gene uncertain. Germline V gives CDR1 LGHNA, CDR2 YSLEER. V lost 9 bases and J lost 6, with 10 bases in between. The CDR3 is 11 residues long. This CDR3 reads CARECFDTQYF. The CDR3 coding sequence is TGCGCCAGGGAGTGTTTTGATACGCAGTATTTT.

This chain links TRBV6-5 with TRBJ2-2; 9 bases align to TRBD1. Germline loops: CDR1 MNHEY, CDR2 SVGAGI. The J segment lost 3 bases and the V segment lost 7 bases, leaving 3 bases of the junction unmatched. The CDR3 extends over 14 amino acids. The CDR3 protein is CASTWDRDTGELFF. Written as DNA, the CDR3 is TGTGCCAGCACCTGGGACAGGGACACCGGGGAGCTGTTTTTT.

This clonotype was observed a handful of times. The J gene is TRBJ2-1, the V gene TRBV19; D may correspond to TRBD1 or TRBD2 (6 bases each). CDR3 length: 16 amino acids. Trimming removed 3 bases at V and 2 bases at J, with 14 bases between. Germline CDR1 is LNHDA and CDR2 is SQIVND (reference sequence). The CDR3 loop reads CASSIGGRATYNEQFF. The CDR3 DNA reads TGTGCCAGTAGTATCGGGGGCAGGGCGACCTACAATGAGCAGTTCTTC.

This clonotype was seen repeatedly, ten times or more. The chain joins TRBV20-1 to TRBJ2-7, with D hard to call. The germline gives CDR1 DFQATT, CDR2 SNEGSKA (reference sequence). Trimming stripped 3 bases from V and 5 bases from J, with 14 bases between. CDR3 length: 13 residues. In DNA, the CDR3 is TGCAGTGCTAGGTCGCCTGCGATCCACGAGCAGTACTTC. It specifies CSARSPAIHEQYF.

The chain combines TRBV11-2 with TRBJ1-6, with 11 bases matching TRBD1. With 2 bases clipped from V and 12 bases from J, the junction kept 6 bases outside the gene matches. Germline CDR1 SGHAT, CDR2 FQNNGV. This CDR3 comprises 15 residues. CDR3 in DNA: TGTGCCAGCAGCTTAACCCGGGACAGGGGGTTACCCCTCCACTTT. Translation gives CASSLTRDRGLPLHF. The full variable domain, rest sourced from reference TRBV11-2 and TRBJ1-6, is EAGVAQSPRYKIIEKRQSVAFWCNPISGHATLYWYQQILGQGPKLLIQFQNNGVVDDSQLPKDRFSAERLKGVDSTLKIQPAKLEDSAVYLCASSLTRDRGLPLHFGNGTRLTVT.

This clonotype was picked up many times. The chain joins TRBV15 to TRBJ2-7; 8 positions agree with TRBD2. V shed 5 bases and J 5 bases; nucleotides not matched to a gene: 11. Germline assignment: CDR1 LNHNV and CDR2 YYDKDF (reference sequence). The CDR3 consists of 15 residues. The CDR3 nucleotides read TGTGCCACCAGCCCAACCCGGGCGGGAGGACACGAGCAGTACTTC. Encoded protein: CATSPTRAGGHEQYF.

This clonotype was seen repeatedly, ten times or more. The chain couples TRBV10-3 to TRBJ2-3; possible D gene TRBD2, 6 bases. Germline lookup yields CDR1 ENHRY and CDR2 SYGVKD. Deletions cut 6 bases from V and 3 bases from J, with 10 bases between. This CDR3 is 13 amino acids long. CDR3 DNA sequence: TGTGCCATCAGCGGCCGGGAGACAGATACGCAGTATTTT. Protein product: CAISGRETDTQYF.

This clonotype appeared once. The genes are TRBV3-1 and TRBJ1-2; TRBD1 agrees at 8 bases. V trimming: 1 base; J trimming: 5 bases; junction bases outside the gene matches: 18. The CDR3 length is 19 residues. In germline, CDR1 is LGHDT, CDR2 YNNKEL (reference sequence). CDR3 DNA: TGTGCCAGCAGCCAAGTCACGAATACCGGAGCAGGGGGCAGGTATGGCTACACCTTC. It is translated as CASSQVTNTGAGGRYGYTF.

In its sample, this clonotype was seen a few times. The chain is built from TRBV6-5 and TRBJ2-4, with TRBD1 matching over 7 bases. This CDR3 is 15 amino acids long. With 0 bases clipped from V and 3 bases from J, the junction kept 2 bases outside the gene matches. CDR1 MNHEY and CDR2 SVGAGI come from the germline V gene. The CDR3 region is CASSYSRDSKNIQYF. The CDR3, as DNA: TGTGCCAGCAGTTACTCCAGGGACAGCAAAAACATTCAGTACTTC.